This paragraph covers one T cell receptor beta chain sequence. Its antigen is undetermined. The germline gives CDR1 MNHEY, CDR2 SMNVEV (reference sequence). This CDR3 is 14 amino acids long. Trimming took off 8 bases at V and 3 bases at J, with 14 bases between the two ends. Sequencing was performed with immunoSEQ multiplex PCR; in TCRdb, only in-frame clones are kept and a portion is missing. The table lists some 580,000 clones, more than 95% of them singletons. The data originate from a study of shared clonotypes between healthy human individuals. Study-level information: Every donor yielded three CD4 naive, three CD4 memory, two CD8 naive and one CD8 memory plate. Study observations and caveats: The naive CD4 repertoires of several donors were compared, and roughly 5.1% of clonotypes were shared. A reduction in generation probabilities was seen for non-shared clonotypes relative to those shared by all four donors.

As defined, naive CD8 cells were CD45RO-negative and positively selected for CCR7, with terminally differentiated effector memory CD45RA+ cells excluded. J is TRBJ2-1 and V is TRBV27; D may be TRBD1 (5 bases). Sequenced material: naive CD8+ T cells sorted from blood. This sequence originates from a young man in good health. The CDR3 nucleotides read TGTGCCAGCCAGGGTGAACCCAACTACAATGAGCAGTTCTTC. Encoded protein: CASQGEPNYNEQFF.